The clone carrying this TCR beta chain came up once. The data were obtained in a study of T-cell reconstitution after alpha-beta-depleted transplantation in children. Per the germline V gene, CDR1 is DFQATT and CDR2 is SNEGSKA (reference sequence). V was trimmed by 3 bases and J by 2 bases, leaving 9 bases between them. The CDR3 runs to 13 residues. The TCRbeta library was prepared with unique molecular identifiers. TCRdb reanalysed the PCR reads using MiXCR and keeps one entry per CDR3 protein. The sample carries around 120,000 distinct CDR3 sequences, roughly 23% recorded once. Sequenced material: PBMCs, mostly from graft donor cells, taken 180 days after TCRalphabeta/CD19-depleted stem cell transplant. The rearrangement joins TRBV20-1 to TRBJ2-3; D not resolved. This clonotype was sampled from a male patient between 2 and 10 years old who had a stem cell transplant for chronic granulomatous disease, so the T cells may come from the graft donor. The CDR3 bases are TGCAGTGCTAGTTTAGCCCTCACAGATACGCAGTATTTT. As protein: CSASLALTDTQYF.